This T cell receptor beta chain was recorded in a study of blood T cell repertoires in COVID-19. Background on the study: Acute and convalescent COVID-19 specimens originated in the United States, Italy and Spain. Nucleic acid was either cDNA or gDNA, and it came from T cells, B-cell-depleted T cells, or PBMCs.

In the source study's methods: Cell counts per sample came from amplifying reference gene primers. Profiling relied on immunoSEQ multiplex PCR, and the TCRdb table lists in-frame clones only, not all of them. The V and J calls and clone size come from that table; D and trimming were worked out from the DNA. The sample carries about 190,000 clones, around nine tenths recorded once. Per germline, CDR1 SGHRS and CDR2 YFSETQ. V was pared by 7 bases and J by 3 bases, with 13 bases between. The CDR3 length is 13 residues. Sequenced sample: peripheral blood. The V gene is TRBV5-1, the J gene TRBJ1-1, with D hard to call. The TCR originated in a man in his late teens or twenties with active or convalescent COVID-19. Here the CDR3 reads CASGPNGDTEAFF. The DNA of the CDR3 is TGCGCCAGCGGACCCAACGGGGACACTGAAGCTTTCTTT.